Following are 20 T cell receptor beta chains from one sample sequenced in a study of cytomegalovirus exposure and HLA in healthy donors. PCR used 60 Vbeta primers and 13 Jbeta primers. Measured with immunoSEQ multiplex PCR; TCRdb has only the in-frame clones, and not every one. The data contain 150,000 to 200,000 clones, roughly an eighth of them singletons. The specimen sequenced was PBMCs. The source of these receptors is a man aged 45 to 65 in good health and CMV-seropositive.

The chain is built from TRBV10-3 and TRBJ2-1; 8 bases are a match to TRBD2. Per the germline V gene, CDR1 is ENHRY and CDR2 is SYGVKD. The CDR3 has 15 residues. The V gene end was trimmed by 4 bases and the J gene end by 7 bases; junction bases not matched to a gene: 9. The CDR3 DNA is TGTGCCATCAGTGCAGAGCGGGGGTCTCTGAATGAGCAGTTCTTC. Protein sequence: CAISAERGSLNEQFF.

This rearrangement joins TRBV6-6 to TRBJ1-1; D not certain. Germline V CDR1 and CDR2: MNHNY, SVGAGI (reference sequence). V was pared by 8 bases and J by 2 bases, with 12 bases between. The CDR3 extends over 13 amino acids. The CDR3 loop reads CASGRRVNTEAFF. The CDR3 DNA sequence: TGTGCCAGCGGGAGAAGGGTCAACACTGAAGCTTTCTTT.

The chain links TRBV7-9 to TRBJ1-1, with D possibly matching TRBD1 (5 bases). The V end lost 3 bases, the J end lost 0 bases, and 11 bases lay between the germline ends. Germline V gene sequence: CDR1 SEHNR, CDR2 FQNEAQ (reference sequence). There are 15 residues in the CDR3. The CDR3 bases are TGTGCCAGCAGCTTTTGGGACTCCATGAACACTGAAGCTTTCTTT. It is translated as CASSFWDSMNTEAFF. The variable domain in full, with the rest retrieved from reference TRBV7-9 and TRBJ1-1, is DTGVSQNPRHKITKRGQNVTFRCDPISEHNRLYWYRQTLGQGPEFLTYFQNEAQLEKSRLLSDRFSAERPKGSFSTLEIQRTEQGDSAMYLCASSFWDSMNTEAFFGQGTRLTVV.

This clone was recorded a few times. This sequence joins TRBV7-2 and TRBJ2-2; D gene uncertain. The germline CDR1 and CDR2 sequences are SGHTA and FQGNSA. V was pared by 2 bases and J by 4 bases, with 8 bases between. The CDR3 extends over 14 amino acids. This CDR3 reads CASSLTSGTGELFF. CDR3 sequence (DNA): TGTGCCAGCAGCTTAACGTCGGGCACCGGGGAGCTGTTTTTT. Full variable domain (rest looked up from reference TRBV7-2 and TRBJ2-2): GAGVSQSPSNKVTEKGKDVELRCDPISGHTALYWYRQSLGQGLEFLIYFQGNSAPDKSGLPSDRFSAERTGGSVSTLTIQRTQQEDSAVYLCASSLTSGTGELFFGEGSRLTVL.

This clone was seen a handful of times. V usage is TRBV4-3 and J usage is TRBJ2-1; weak D call: TRBD2 (5 bases). The CDR3 is made up of 15 amino acids. The V end lost 4 bases, the J end lost 3 bases, and 13 bases lay between the germline ends. Germline CDR1 is LGHNA and CDR2 is YSLEER. The CDR3 coding sequence is TGCGCCAGCAGCCTGACGGACTCCTACTACAATGAGCAGTTCTTC. This codes for CASSLTDSYYNEQFF.

The chain couples TRBV18 to TRBJ1-1, with D possibly TRBD1 on 6 matching bases. V was trimmed by 4 bases and J by 1 base, leaving 13 bases between them. The V gene's germline CDR1 is KGHSH and CDR2 LQKENI. CDR3 length equals 15 residues. CDR3 nucleotide sequence: TGTGCCAGCTCACTTACCGGGACACGGAACACTGAAGCTTTCTTT. It codes for CASSLTGTRNTEAFF. Combining the CDR3 with reference TRBV18 and TRBJ1-1 gives the whole variable domain NAGVMQNPRHLVRRRGQEARLRCSPMKGHSHVYWYRQLPEEGLKFMVYLQKENIIDESGMPKERFSAEFPKEGPSILRIQQVVRGDSAAYFCASSLTGTRNTEAFFGQGTRLTVV.

The chain recombines TRBV5-8 with TRBJ2-6; D is possibly TRBD1 (6 bases). The CDR3 is 16 amino acids. V was clipped by 4 bases and J by 0 bases, with 11 bases between them. The V gene's germline CDR1 is SGHTS and CDR2 YDEGEE. The CDR3 DNA follows: TGTGCCAGCAGCGGCACAGGGCGCTCTGGGGCCAACGTCCTGACTTTC. This sequence encodes CASSGTGRSGANVLTF.

This clone was observed a handful of times. Additional DNA sequences in this sample encode the identical CDR3. The V call is TRBV18, the J call TRBJ1-2; the D is unclear. V lost 1 base and J 3 bases, leaving 6 bases between the germline ends. From germline, CDR1 is KGHSH and CDR2 LQKENI. There are 13 residues in the CDR3. The CDR3 DNA is TGTGCCAGCTCACCACAGGGAGACTATGGCTACACCTTC. Its translation: CASSPQGDYGYTF.

This clone came up a few times. The chain uses TRBV27 and TRBJ1-1; D remains unclear. Trimming took 6 bases from V and 4 from J, leaving 12 bases between them. The CDR3 has 13 amino acids. Per germline, CDR1 MNHEY and CDR2 SMNVEV (reference sequence). The CDR3 coding sequence is TGTGCCAGCAGAATACCGGGTTTCACTGAAGCTTTCTTT. This sequence encodes CASRIPGFTEAFF.

This clone came up a few times. V gene TRBV7-2 combines with J gene TRBJ2-5; tentative D call: TRBD1 (6 bases). Germline lookup yields CDR1 SGHTA and CDR2 FQGNSA. The CDR3 loop spans 15 amino acids. Trimming cost V 5 bases and J 6 bases, with 19 bases left between them. The CDR3 sequence is CASSVDAGARKTQYF. CDR3 bases: TGTGCCAGCAGCGTAGACGCAGGGGCGCGAAAGACCCAGTACTTC.

A few counts support this clone. This chain uses TRBV19 with TRBJ1-1; TRBD1 agrees at 7 bases. J was trimmed by 7 bases and V by 5 bases; bases with no gene match: 13. The CDR3 has 15 amino acids. From germline, CDR1 is LNHDA and CDR2 SQIVND (reference sequence). CDR3 sequence reads: CASSALGRGRGEAFF. CDR3 in DNA: TGTGCCAGTAGTGCCCTAGGAAGGGGGCGGGGTGAAGCTTTCTTT.

The chain employs TRBV15 and TRBJ2-1; 9 nucleotides line up with TRBD2. This CDR3 comprises 16 residues. The V gene end was trimmed by 5 bases and the J gene end by 5 bases; junction bases not matched to a gene: 10. Germline assignment: CDR1 LNHNV and CDR2 YYDKDF (reference sequence). As DNA, the CDR3 is TGTGCCACCAGCGCCCCCCAGCGGGGGGTTAACAATGAGCAGTTCTTC. It translates to CATSAPQRGVNNEQFF. Full variable domain (outside the CDR3, taken from reference TRBV15 and TRBJ2-1): DAMVIQNPRYQVTQFGKPVTLSCSQTLNHNVMYWYQQKSSQAPKLLFHYYDKDFNNEADTPDNFQSRRPNTSFCFLDIRSPGLGDTAMYLCATSAPQRGVNNEQFFGPGTRLTVL.

This clone was detected only a few times. The V call is TRBV28, the J call TRBJ2-7, with 10 bases fitting TRBD2. This CDR3 is 13 amino acids long. In germline, CDR1 is MDHEN, CDR2 SYDVKM. V dropped 9 bases and J dropped 0; count of bases not matched to a gene: 2. DNA for the CDR3: TGTGCCAGTAGCGGGGGGTTCTCCTACGAGCAGTACGTC. It codes for CASSGGFSYEQYV.

This sequence joins TRBV6-1 and TRBJ1-3, with TRBD1 matching over 8 bases. This CDR3 spans 14 amino acids. V lost 8 bases, J lost 0 bases, and 3 bases stayed unmatched. Looked up from germline, CDR1 is MNHNS and CDR2 is SASEGT. CDR3 residues: CASLGTGSGNTIYF. The CDR3 nucleotides are TGTGCCAGCCTTGGGACAGGCTCTGGAAACACCATATATTTT.

This clone was counted only a few times. J is TRBJ2-5 and V is TRBV27; possible D gene TRBD2, 6 bases. The DNA end is a closer match to TRBJ2-7, so the J assignment may be wrong. This CDR3 is 15 amino acids long. In germline, CDR1 is MNHEY, CDR2 SMNVEV (reference sequence). The CDR3 sequence is CASSLRAGGSYEQYF. CDR3 nucleotide sequence: TGTGCCAGCAGTTTGCGAGCGGGCGGCTCCTACGAGCAGTACTTC.

This clone was seen a handful of times. The rearrangement uses TRBV10-2 and TRBJ1-2; 9 positions match TRBD1. J lost 2 bases, V lost 6 bases, and 10 bases had no gene match. The length of the CDR3 is 16 residues. CDR1 and CDR2 from the germline V gene are WSHSY and SAAADI. The CDR3 reads CASRVTGTGINYGYTF. The CDR3 nucleotides read TGCGCCAGCAGGGTGACCGGGACAGGGATAAACTATGGCTACACCTTC.

A few counts support this clone. The V gene is TRBV29-1, the J gene TRBJ2-7, with D perhaps matching TRBD1 (7 bases). The CDR3 extends over 12 amino acids. Germline loops: CDR1 SQVTM, CDR2 ANQGSEA. V was trimmed by 6 bases and J by 7 bases, leaving 16 bases between them. The CDR3 DNA follows: TGCAGCGTGGCAGGGGGGTCGGGGGAGCAGTACGTC. Protein: CSVAGGSGEQYV.

The genes are TRBV6-5 and TRBJ1-5; D perhaps matches TRBD1 (5 bases). This CDR3 is 13 amino acids long. Germline V gene data show CDR1 as MNHEY and CDR2 as SVGAGI. V was pared by 6 bases and J by 0 bases, with 6 bases between. The CDR3 DNA reads TGTGCCAGCAGCGACAGTAGCAATCAGCCCCAGCATTTT. Translated: CASSDSSNQPQHF.

V usage is TRBV7-8 and J usage is TRBJ2-3; the D gene is possibly TRBD2 (6 bases). Germline V gene data show CDR1 as SGHVS and CDR2 as FQNEAQ. The CDR3 loop spans 16 amino acids. Trimming took off 5 bases at V and 1 base at J, with 16 bases between the two ends. CDR3 sequence: CASSPSTSRRTDTQYF. The CDR3 region has the DNA TGTGCCAGCAGCCCGTCGACTAGTCGGCGCACAGATACGCAGTATTTT.

This clone was counted only a few times. This rearrangement joins TRBV29-1 to TRBJ1-4; 9 bases match TRBD1. The CDR3 runs 13 residues. Germline CDR1 is SQVTM and CDR2 is ANQGSEA. V was pared by 4 bases and J by 8 bases, with 5 bases of the junction left unmatched. This CDR3 is CSVVGQGGEKLFF. DNA for the CDR3: TGCAGCGTTGTGGGACAGGGAGGAGAAAAACTGTTTTTT.